This TCR beta chain was sequenced in a study of identifying expanded T cells in peripheral blood. During the collection period, no donor immune events like infections were recorded. General study points: Variance in clone template counts between roughly two-week samples significantly increased with total template count across all healthy donors. Roughly 1.2 clones differed between technical replicates, versus approximately 17 and 20 over time.

V was clipped by 5 bases and J by 0 bases; unmatched bases: 9. The CDR3 totals 17 residues. Germline assignment: CDR1 SGHRS and CDR2 YFSETQ. On this clone: The antigen remains undetermined.

Produced via immunoSEQ multiplex PCR; TCRdb's table is partial and in-frame only. The sample records over 100,000 clones, approximately 89% being singletons. The chain carries TRBV5-1 and TRBJ2-1, with 9 bases matching TRBD1. The sequence was collected from a person aged 18 to 70 in good health. The sequenced sample consisted of blood. CDR3 in amino acids: CASSNRGTGSSYNEQFF. The CDR3 DNA follows: TGCGCCAGCAGTAACCGCGGGACAGGGAGCTCCTACAATGAGCAGTTCTTC.